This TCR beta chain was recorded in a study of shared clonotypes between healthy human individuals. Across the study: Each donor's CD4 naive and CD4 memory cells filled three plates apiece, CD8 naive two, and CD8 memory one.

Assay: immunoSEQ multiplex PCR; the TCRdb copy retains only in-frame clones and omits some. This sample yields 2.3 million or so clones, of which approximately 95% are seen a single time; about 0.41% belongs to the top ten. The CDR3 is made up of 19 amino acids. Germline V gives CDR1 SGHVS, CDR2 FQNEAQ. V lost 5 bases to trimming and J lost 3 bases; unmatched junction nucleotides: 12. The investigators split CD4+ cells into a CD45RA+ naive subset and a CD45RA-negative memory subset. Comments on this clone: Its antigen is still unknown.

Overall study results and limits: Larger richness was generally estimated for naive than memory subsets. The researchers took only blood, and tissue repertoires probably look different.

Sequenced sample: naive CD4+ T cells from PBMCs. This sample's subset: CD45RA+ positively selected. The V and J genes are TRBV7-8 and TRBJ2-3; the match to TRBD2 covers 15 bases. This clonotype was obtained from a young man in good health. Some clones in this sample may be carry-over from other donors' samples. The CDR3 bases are TGTGCCAGCAGCCGGTGGACTAGCGGGAGGGCCAGGGGGACAGATACGCAGTATTTT. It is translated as CASSRWTSGRARGTDTQYF.